This T cell receptor beta chain is from a study of tumor-infiltrating lymphocytes in primary liver carcinoma. On this clonotype itself: An end of the junction does not agree with germline; a read error may underlie this.

This CDR3 has 15 residues. Germline V gene sequence: CDR1 WNHNN, CDR2 SYGVQD (reference sequence). Blood RNA was derived from unsorted whole blood, and germline DNA was extracted too. Synthesis of TCR beta cDNA was carried out from 450 to 500 ng total RNA with a constant-region primer. Generation of the TCR beta libraries relied on three nested multiplex PCR rounds using slightly modified ARM-PCR. TRBV1-TRBV30 forward primers and a C-beta reverse primer were used in the first two PCR rounds, which each ran for about 11 cycles. MiXCR, applied by TCRdb to the multiplex PCR reads, yields one record per CDR3 protein. The sample has about 310,000 distinct CDR3 sequences, roughly 60% seen once.

This TCR was recovered from a man aged 40-55 years with primary liver carcinoma and hepatitis B virus infection. The specimen sequenced was peripheral blood. The chain recombines TRBV10-1 with TRBJ2-1; maybe TRBD2 (6 bases). The CDR3 sequence: CANSKGLVGGNEQFF. The CDR3 DNA reads as TGCGCCAACAGTAAAGGGTTAGTGGGAGGTAATGAGCAGTTCTTC.